This T cell receptor beta chain was found in a study of cytomegalovirus exposure and HLA in healthy donors (dated by TCRdb to the late 2010s). In terms of the full investigation: An earlier analysis of a few hundred of the donors reported under 300 Gb of sequence data and around 120 million unique TCR beta sequences obtained from about 179 million T cells. An early release that covered roughly 600 HLA-typed donors contained approximately 300 gigabases of sequencing data and about 84 million unique TCR sequences. The study used immunosequencing to profile the T cell repertoires of around 600 subjects and linked those repertoires to cytomegalovirus serostatus. Among 300 to 500 genotyped donors of the cohort, an average of roughly 230,000 unique TCR beta nucleotide sequences was sequenced per donor, of which about 18% were non-productive. A later analysis re-examined previously published TCR beta repertoires from over 500 donors and added high-resolution HLA genotyping to investigate patterns of TCR occurrence. In an earlier analysis of 500 to 650 of the donors, high-throughput TCR beta sequencing was used to judge whether each TCR beta V gene segment behaved as functional or pseudogenic. Because of strong linkage in the cohort, five DR-DQ haplotypes were treated as single units for association and clustering. Both class I and class II loci were covered by HLA typing, at four-digit resolution. In addition to the first cohort of around 670 subjects, a separate validation cohort of 120 different subjects was used. The genetic ancestry cluster associated with self-reported Caucasian donors included 81% of the 350 to 500 genotyped donors. To predict cytomegalovirus infection status, the study combined high-throughput TCR immunosequencing, statistical association of individual TCRs with disease status, and machine learning. All discovery cohort repertoires had been generated using a single sequencing platform. In a later genetic analysis, genome-wide SNP genotypes for about three fifths of the 666 donors were used, and that subset was treated as a discovery cohort. The study was designed to test whether signatures of past pathogen exposure could be identified by cataloging public T cell receptors. The number of typed donors differed by locus: about 620-630 for A, B, C, DRB1 and DQB1; some 500 for DQA1; 600 to 610 for DPA1; and 400 to 480 for DPB1. Donor age, sex, ethnicity and CMV serostatus were collected together with the repertoire data. Rather than using new phenotypic data, the later analysis identified candidate immune exposures from TCR beta sequences and from how often those sequences occurred across donors. The study at large found these results: Most TCR sequences were seen in very few donors, while some public TCRs were found in many individuals. Only TCR beta chains were sequenced in this cohort, and the absence of alpha or paired-chain data limited detectable features. The study gave a list of 150 to 200 TCR beta chains associated with cytomegalovirus. According to a later analysis, TCR association rates differed among HLA loci, with DRB1 alleles showing the most associated TCRs and HLA-C alleles showing the fewest. In a later genetic analysis, fewer N-insertions in productive TCRs were reported among donors in an Asian-associated ancestry cluster than the roughly 710-donor mean. Because some donors lacked HLA typing at each locus, the association tests relied only on the typed subset. A later analysis reported that several top co-occurrence clusters appeared linked to parvovirus B19, influenza, CMV and Epstein-Barr virus. It was suggested by the authors that the approach could potentially be generalized to other disease states and immunological phenotypes. In vitro tests confirmed that a few of the cytomegalovirus-associated TCR beta chains recognize cytomegalovirus antigens. Specific HLA alleles were associated with 15,000 to 20,000 TCR beta sequences at a false discovery rate of 0.05 in a later analysis. A further reported finding was that TCR beta sequences accurately predicted the HLA-A and HLA-B alleles for most subjects in the first cohort. V-gene and J-gene trimming of TCR beta chains was associated with a missense DCLRE1C variant in a later genetic analysis, and the association was replicated in an independent cohort. An earlier analysis of approximately 500 of the donors showed that most TCR beta V segments appeared in productive rearrangements either about 90% or about 30% of the time, which broadly matched IMGT annotations. Immune exposure information for the cohort was limited to CMV serostatus. Approximately 16 rarely observed V segments, including chromosome 9 orphons, were excluded from the earlier analysis of several hundred of the donors because counts were too low. In both the original and validation cohorts, the classifier was reported to diagnose cytomegalovirus status with high specificity and sensitivity. According to a later analysis, most CMV-associated TCR beta chains appeared to be HLA-restricted, and the HLA associations seemed to be driven largely by CMV exposure. Sequencing depth was assumed to be roughly uniform across donors in the presence/absence analyses, though that assumption may not hold. A later analysis found that HLA-associated TCR beta chains were more clonally expanded and had lower generation probabilities than equally common non-associated chains. Because the 87-base-pair reads could not distinguish some IMGT-functional V segments, including TRBV6-2 and TRBV6-3, those segments were excluded. A cluster of highly shared sequence variants was judged likely to be a technical artifact of the sequencing pipeline. Correlated functional status among segregating V segments might be attributable to linkage disequilibrium, but an unknown experimental factor could not be ruled out. Strong co-occurrence of HLA alleles, especially DR and DQ, made assigning TCR associations to individual alleles difficult.

The cohort was made up of approximately 700 healthy bone marrow donors. Cohort members were all nominally healthy when sampled, although unrecorded immune exposures were likely present. The donor was CMV seronegative and was included in the group of a few hundred seronegative cohort members. Every donor gave a peripheral blood sample, and the peripheral blood mononuclear cells from that sample were used for TCR beta sequencing. The Qiagen DNeasy Blood Extraction Kit was used to extract genomic DNA from the blood cell samples. From the cysteine through the phenylalanine, the CDR3 covers 11 amino acids. Only the CDR3 region is kept as DNA, spanning 33 bases read in frame from base 1. Via the germline V gene, CDR1 is MDHEN and CDR2 SYDVKM. The V end loses 4 bases and the J end loses 7 bases, and a stretch of 7 bases separates them. About this clone itself: Its binding antigen is unknown. Base qualities are not recorded, but no much larger clone differs from it by a single base.

The library was made by the immunoSEQ multiplex PCR assay. A mixture of 60 forward primers for TCR Vbeta segments and 13 reverse primers for TCR Jbeta segments was used in the multiplex PCR. Amplification of the CDR3 region of rearranged TCR beta genes was performed with a multiplex PCR assay on genomic DNA. The amplified TCR beta libraries were sequenced on the Illumina HiSeq System as 87-base-pair reads. Regarding the original processing steps: A later analysis counted tens of millions of unique TCR beta chains across the 666 repertoires, and 9.5 million to 11 million of these chains were shared by at least two donors. To remove PCR and sequencing errors, raw reads were error-corrected and collapsed into unique sequences using a nearest-neighbor algorithm that merged closely related sequences. Alignment of CDR3 sequences to IMGT reference sequences was used to assign V, D and J gene segments. For a sequence to be retained, a match of at least six nucleotides was required to both a V gene segment and a J gene segment. A rearrangement was called productive if the CDR3 had no stop codons and remained in frame with V and J, and every other rearrangement was called non-productive. Following IMGT convention, CDR3 was defined as the stretch from the second conserved V-encoded cysteine to the conserved J-encoded phenylalanine. The earlier analysis of a few hundred of the donors excluded sequences that lacked an unambiguous match to a single V gene segment. In an earlier analysis of about 590 of the donors, a V segment was called functional when productive rearrangements were above 56.7%, and segregating when the standard deviation between donors exceeded 5%. A statistical classification framework was built to diagnose cytomegalovirus status from the catalog of TCR beta chain sequences. V and J gene assignment, in a later analysis, came from comparing TCR nucleotide sequences with IMGT/GENE-DB human TR gene sequences. In a later analysis, CDR3 sequences and most-parsimonious VDJ recombination scenarios were assigned using the TCRdist pipeline. In a later analysis, every TCR beta chain was defined by the combination of its CDR3 amino acid sequence and its V-gene family, and reads without a unique V-gene family were dropped. As a way to deal with suspected cross-contamination and a sequencing artifact, a later analysis dropped more than 500 nucleotide sequences that were highly shared and had low generation probability. A later analysis calculated a clonal expansion index for each public chain from normalized within-repertoire ranks of inferred template counts. A later analysis computed generation probabilities with a VDJ recombination model fitted to out-of-frame rearrangements, and checked the results against IGoR. In a later analysis, hypergeometric tests were used to score TCR-TCR, TCR-HLA and TCR-CMV co-occurrence, with a repertoire-size bias correction applied to TCR pairs. A later analysis estimated false discovery rates by permuting HLA or CMV assignments 20 times. In a later analysis, co-occurring TCRs were grouped using DBSCAN, and TCRdist sequence similarity was added for clustering within HLA-allele-positive subsets. Co-occurrence clustering excluded repertoires with fewer than 30,000 or more than 120,000 public chains, plus five with anomalous nucleotide sharing. What TCRdb holds here is the immuneACCESS table cut down to in-frame rearrangements. Part of the clones is not present; checked against another copy, under half of the missing clones reflect an unresolved V gene, and the others are unexplained. That table is the source of V, J and clone size, and D and trimming were worked out from the DNA. Across this sample there are 90,000 to 110,000 clones, with roughly 79% seen only once. About 5.3% of the sample belongs to the ten largest clones.

Source material: PBMCs. The sequence was collected from a male donor in good health and CMV-seronegative. The chain was built from TRBV28 and TRBJ1-2; TRBD1 is possibly the D segment (6 matching bases). The CDR3 corresponds to CASSWGLGYTF. The DNA sequence is given as TGTGCCAGCAGTTGGGGGCTTGGCTACACCTTC.